The 24 T cell receptor beta chains below come from one sample, sequenced in a study of blood T cell repertoires in COVID-19. Data came from immunoSEQ multiplex PCR; TCRdb stores just in-frame clones and leaves some out. The sample lists fewer than 250,000 clones, around 83% occurring once. Sequenced: PBMCs or T cells enriched from blood (not recorded which). The receptors originated from a woman between 35 and 50 years old who had recovered from COVID-19.

J is TRBJ1-4 and V is TRBV11-2; 10 bases match TRBD1. Losses at the gene ends were 5 bases for V and 8 bases for J; bases not matched to a gene: 8. Germline V gene data show CDR1 as SGHAT and CDR2 as FQNNGV. This CDR3 region has 15 residues. The CDR3 loop is CASSAWTGGGEKLFF. The CDR3 DNA is TGTGCCAGCAGCGCCTGGACAGGGGGAGGGGAAAAACTGTTTTTT.

The table lists this clone with a count of one. The chain links TRBV7-2 to TRBJ2-3; 9 bases are a match to TRBD2. V was pared by 5 bases and J by 0 bases, with 3 bases of the junction left unmatched. The CDR3 runs to 15 residues. Germline loops: CDR1 SGHTA, CDR2 FQGNSA. Here the CDR3 reads CASSPTSGSTDTQYF. For the CDR3, the DNA is TGTGCCAGCAGCCCCACTAGCGGGAGCACAGATACGCAGTATTTT.

The chain carries TRBV7-3 and TRBJ2-1; a possible D gene is TRBD2 (6 bases). The CDR3 is made up of 13 amino acids. Trimming left V 2 bases short and J 7 bases short, with 9 bases between. The germline gives CDR1 SGHTA, CDR2 FQGTGA. CDR3 loop: CASSLGTYNEQFF. DNA of the CDR3: TGTGCCAGCAGCTTAGGGACTTATAATGAGCAGTTCTTC.

The chain combines TRBV5-1 with TRBJ1-1, with TRBD1 as a possible D gene (6 bases). The CDR3 runs to 13 residues. CDR1 is SGHRS, CDR2 YFSETQ, per germline. V lost 4 bases and J 4 bases, leaving 11 bases between the germline ends. CDR3 sequence reads: CASSPTGRTEAFF. CDR3 coding DNA: TGCGCCAGCAGCCCGACAGGACGCACTGAAGCTTTCTTT.

This clone was recorded once. The V gene is TRBV28, the J gene TRBJ1-1, with D tentatively TRBD1 (5 bases). Between the trimmed V and J ends, which lost 7 bases and 8 bases, there was a span of 20 bases. The CDR3 totals 14 residues. Germline CDR1 and CDR2: MDHEN and SYDVKM. CDR3 coding DNA: TGTGCCAGCATCCCAGCCGGGGGTCTGATGGAAGCTTTCTTT. This codes for CASIPAGGLMEAFF.

The rearrangement links TRBV2 to TRBJ1-5, with 11 positions matching TRBD1. Germline CDR1 SNHLY, CDR2 FYNNEI. This CDR3 has 14 amino acids. The ends lost 6 bases at V and 6 bases at J; junction bases unmatched: 4. This CDR3 reads CASSGTGGGQPQHF. The CDR3 coding sequence is TGTGCCAGCAGCGGGACAGGGGGAGGTCAGCCCCAGCATTTT. Supplemented by reference TRBV2 and TRBJ1-5, the full variable domain reads EPEVTQTPSHQVTQMGQEVILRCVPISNHLYFYWYRQILGQKVEFLVSFYNNEISEKSEIFDDQFSVERPDGSNFTLKIRSTKLEDSAMYFCASSGTGGGQPQHFGDGTRLSIL.

The rearrangement links TRBV19 to TRBJ2-3; 7 positions match TRBD1. From germline, CDR1 is LNHDA and CDR2 SQIVND (reference sequence). This CDR3 spans 13 amino acids. V was clipped by 5 bases and J by 1 base; unmatched bases: 0. In nucleotides, the CDR3 is TGTGCCAGTAGTGGGACAGGCACAGATACGCAGTATTTT. Translated: CASSGTGTDTQYF.

The genes are TRBV6-2 or TRBV6-3 and TRBJ1-1, with D possibly matching TRBD1 (5 bases). Germline CDR1 MNHEY, CDR2 SVGEGT. The CDR3 loop spans 15 amino acids. V was cut by 0 bases and J by 3 bases, with 11 bases left in between. The CDR3 reads CASSYSNPGDTEAFF. CDR3 nucleotides: TGTGCCAGCAGTTACTCGAATCCGGGGGACACTGAAGCTTTCTTT.

The chain combines TRBV2 with TRBJ1-1, with D unclear. Germline V gives CDR1 SNHLY, CDR2 FYNNEI. The CDR3 covers 15 residues. V shed 8 bases and J shed 1 base, with 17 bases lying between them. The CDR3 sequence: CASPGGLLKNTEAFF. CDR3 sequence (DNA): TGTGCCAGCCCGGGAGGGCTTTTGAAGAACACTGAAGCTTTCTTT.

V and J are TRBV6-1 and TRBJ2-5, with D perhaps TRBD1 (6 bases). This CDR3 is 14 amino acids long. Trimming removed 2 bases from V and 3 bases from J, with 10 bases in between. Per the germline V gene, CDR1 is MNHNS and CDR2 is SASEGT. As DNA, the CDR3 is TGTGCCAGCAGTGAACCCCACAGGGAAGAGACCCAGTACTTC. Its translation is CASSEPHREETQYF.

The V call is TRBV6-2 or TRBV6-3, the J call TRBJ2-1; TRBD2 agrees at 8 bases. CDR3 length: 15 amino acids. Germline V gene data show CDR1 as MNHEY and CDR2 as SVGEGT. With 0 bases clipped from V and 9 bases from J, the junction kept 7 bases outside the gene matches. In DNA form, the CDR3 reads TGTGCCAGCAGTTACTCGGCGGGAGGCCTGAGTGAGCAGTTCTTC. Amino acids: CASSYSAGGLSEQFF.

As DNA, the CDR3 is TGTGCCAGCAGCTCACCCGGACAGCTTCCTAACTATGGCTACACCTTC. It is translated as CASSSPGQLPNYGYTF. The V and J genes are TRBV7-9 and TRBJ1-2; tentative D call: TRBD1 (6 bases). This CDR3 region has 16 residues. CDR1 SEHNR and CDR2 FQNEAQ come from the germline V gene (reference sequence). V was pared by 4 bases and J by 0 bases, with 15 bases between. Filled out from reference TRBV7-9 and TRBJ1-2, the complete variable domain reads DTGVSQNPRHKITKRGQNVTFRCDPISEHNRLYWYRQTLGQGPEFLTYFQNEAQLEKSRLLSDRFSAERPKGSFSTLEIQRTEQGDSAMYLCASSSPGQLPNYGYTFGSGTRLTVV.

This sequence joins TRBV9 and TRBJ2-5; D unclear. Germline loops: CDR1 SGDLS, CDR2 YYNGEE. Trimming took off 0 bases at V and 2 bases at J, with 8 bases between the two ends. CDR3 length: 14 amino acids. The CDR3 DNA reads as TGTGCCAGCAGCGTAGGGCACGAACAAGAGACCCAGTACTTC. Its protein is CASSVGHEQETQYF.

The CDR3 sequence: CSASLAGTGELFF. In DNA, the CDR3 is TGCAGTGCTAGTCTGGCAGGGACCGGGGAGCTGTTTTTT. V is TRBV20-1 and J is TRBJ2-2; possible D gene TRBD1, 5 bases. The V end was cut by 3 bases, the J end by 5 bases, with 10 bases between. Germline CDR1 DFQATT, CDR2 SNEGSKA (reference sequence). The CDR3 spans 13 residues.

This clone was seen once. The chain is built from TRBV5-6 and TRBJ2-3; tentative D call: TRBD1 (6 bases). V was trimmed by 4 bases and J by 3 bases, leaving 15 bases between them. The CDR3 consists of 15 residues. Germline CDR1 reads SGHDT; CDR2 reads YYEEEE. The CDR3 reads CASSLGGGGTDTQYF. CDR3 in DNA: TGTGCCAGCAGCCTAGGTGGGGGCGGAACAGATACGCAGTATTTT. Filled out from reference TRBV5-6 and TRBJ2-3, the complete variable domain reads DAGVTQSPTHLIKTRGQQVTLRCSPKSGHDTVSWYQQALGQGPQFIFQYYEEEERQRGNFPDRFSGHQFPNYSSELNVNALLLGDSALYLCASSLGGGGTDTQYFGPGTRLTVL.

This clone was observed once. The chain couples TRBV5-1 to TRBJ1-1; 9 nucleotides agree with TRBD1. The germline V gene encodes CDR1 SGHRS and CDR2 YFSETQ. The CDR3 contains 13 residues. V lost 0 bases to trimming and J lost 7 bases; unmatched junction nucleotides: 1. CDR3 DNA sequence: TGCGCCAGCAGCTTGGGGGGACAGGGTGAAGCTTTCTTT. Protein product: CASSLGGQGEAFF.

The chain joins TRBV5-4 to TRBJ1-1; 8 nucleotides line up with TRBD1. Germline CDR1 and CDR2: SGHNT and YYREEE (reference sequence). V trimming: 2 bases; J trimming: 5 bases; junction bases outside the gene matches: 5. This CDR3 comprises 14 residues. CDR3 region: CASSFQGAGTEAFF. The CDR3 nucleotides read TGTGCCAGCAGCTTTCAGGGGGCTGGGACTGAAGCTTTCTTT.

This chain uses TRBV4-1 with TRBJ1-6, with a weak D call TRBD1 (6 bases). This CDR3 is built from 14 residues. Germline CDR1 is MGHRA and CDR2 is YSYEKL. V was cut by 6 bases and J by 7 bases, with 13 bases left in between. The CDR3 DNA is TGCGCCAGCAGATCCGGGACAACAAATTCACCCCTCCACTTT. Translation: CASRSGTTNSPLHF.

The chain links TRBV5-4 to TRBJ2-3; 9 nucleotides agree with TRBD1. Germline V CDR1 and CDR2: SGHNT, YYREEE (reference sequence). CDR3 length: 15 amino acids. V gave up 4 bases and J gave up 4 bases; unmatched junction bases: 7. The CDR3 DNA follows: TGTGCCAGCAGCCGTCCGGACAGGGGTGCAGATACGCAGTATTTT. It codes for CASSRPDRGADTQYF.

The V call is TRBV13, the J call TRBJ1-1; D is ambiguous. Germline values: CDR1 PRHDT, CDR2 FYEKMQ (reference sequence). This CDR3 is 14 amino acids long. Between the trimmed V and J ends, which lost 4 bases and 1 base, there was a span of 10 bases. DNA for the CDR3: TGTGCCAGCAGCTCCTCTGTAAAGAACACTGAAGCTTTCTTT. This codes for CASSSSVKNTEAFF.

This chain uses TRBV11-3 with TRBJ2-1; TRBD2 agrees at 8 bases. Trimming cost V 5 bases and J 2 bases; bases outside gene matches: 5. Germline V gives CDR1 SGHNT, CDR2 YENEEA. The CDR3 sequence is 15 residues long. The CDR3 loop is CASSKREGPYNEQFF. CDR3 nucleotides: TGTGCCAGCAGCAAACGGGAGGGCCCCTACAATGAGCAGTTCTTC.

This rearrangement joins TRBV19 to TRBJ1-6; TRBD1 agrees at 8 bases. Germline lookup yields CDR1 LNHDA and CDR2 SQIVND (reference sequence). The ends lost 7 bases at V and 11 bases at J; junction bases unmatched: 10. The CDR3 extends over 14 amino acids. CDR3 in amino acids: CASNDRGPGTPLHF. CDR3 nucleotides: TGTGCCAGTAACGACAGGGGTCCTGGTACACCCCTCCACTTT.

This clone has only one observation. The chain employs TRBV28 and TRBJ2-2; 7 bases align to TRBD1. From germline, CDR1 is MDHEN and CDR2 SYDVKM. This CDR3 is built from 16 residues. J lost 4 bases, V lost 3 bases, and 8 bases had no gene match. In DNA, the CDR3 is TGTGCCAGCAGTTTGGTGCAGGGGGTTCGCACCGGGGAGCTGTTTTTT. Encoded protein: CASSLVQGVRTGELFF.

The chain employs TRBV10-3 and TRBJ1-2; weak D call: TRBD1 (6 bases). The CDR3 loop spans 17 amino acids. Germline CDR1 reads ENHRY; CDR2 reads SYGVKD. V gave up 3 bases and J gave up 2 bases, with 19 bases separating them. CDR3 coding DNA: TGTGCCATCAGTGAAAAAAACAGGGTCTACGGGAACTATGGCTACACCTTC. Its protein product is CAISEKNRVYGNYGYTF.